The clone carrying this T cell receptor beta chain was seen more than once but under ten times. The CDR3 is made up of 12 amino acids. V lost 6 bases and J lost 7, with 11 bases in between. Germline CDR1 is SGHRS and CDR2 is YFSETQ. Authors' data handling: How many nucleated cells were present was estimated from reference gene primer amplification. Here immunoSEQ multiplex PCR was the method, and the copy in TCRdb shows in-frame clones only, minus some. Clone size and V and J calls were adopted from that table, with D and trimming inferred from the DNA. The top ten hold about 3% of the sample, which has roughly 200,000 clones, roughly 78% seen once. The data belong to a study of blood T cell repertoires in COVID-19. Turning to the study itself: Samples came from the United States, Italy and Spain, spanning acute and convalescent COVID-19. T cells, B-cell-depleted T cells, or PBMCs supplied cDNA or gDNA.

The rearrangement joins TRBV5-1 to TRBJ2-1; perhaps TRBD2 as D (6 bases). The source of this sequence is a woman older than 75 with active or convalescent COVID-19. Sequences were obtained from peripheral blood. DNA for the CDR3: TGCGCCAGCAACGATAGCGGAAATGAGCAGTTCTTC. This gives the protein CASNDSGNEQFF.